What follows are 6 T cell receptor beta chains derived from one specimen sequenced in a study of blood T cell repertoires in COVID-19. Produced via immunoSEQ multiplex PCR; TCRdb's table is partial and in-frame only. Here the sample spans about 110,000 clones, over 60% being singletons. Sequenced: peripheral blood. These receptors were taken from a human donor in a cohort sampled during active or convalescent COVID-19.

This clone was counted a single time. This sample includes further DNA sequences coding for the same CDR3. The chain joins TRBV6-2 or TRBV6-3 to TRBJ1-1; D unclear. The CDR3 consists of 14 residues. Germline V gives CDR1 MNHEY, CDR2 SVGEGT. V shed 0 bases and J shed 2 bases, with 7 bases lying between them. The CDR3 protein is CASSYSAPNTEAFF. CDR3 sequence (DNA): TGTGCCAGCAGTTACTCGGCCCCCAACACTGAAGCTTTCTTT.

Details on this clone: Other DNA variants within this sample encode the same CDR3. This chain joins TRBV19 and TRBJ1-1, with D tentatively TRBD1 (5 bases). V was pared by 3 bases and J by 0 bases, with 11 bases between. The CDR3 is 15 amino acids. Germline V CDR1 and CDR2: LNHDA, SQIVND (reference sequence). The CDR3 DNA sequence: TGTGCCAGTAGTATCGGTCCAGGGATGAACACTGAAGCTTTCTTT. It encodes CASSIGPGMNTEAFF.

The chain has TRBV6-2 or TRBV6-3 and TRBJ2-7, with 9 nucleotides matching TRBD2. Trimming removed 5 bases from V and 0 bases from J; junction bases left unmatched: 11. The length of the CDR3 is 17 residues. Germline loops: CDR1 MNHEY, CDR2 SVGEGT. DNA of the CDR3: TGTGCCAGCAGTCCGATCGCTAGCGGGACGCTCTCCTACGAGCAGTACTTC. Translating gives CASSPIASGTLSYEQYF.

The rearrangement links TRBV24-1 to TRBJ1-5; D not resolved. Germline V lookup: CDR1 KGHDR, CDR2 SFDVKD. There are 14 residues in the CDR3. V lost 3 bases, J lost 3 bases, and 8 bases lay in between. The CDR3 loop reads CATSDERDNQPQHF. The CDR3 nucleotides are TGTGCCACCAGTGATGAGCGGGACAATCAGCCCCAGCATTTT.

The chain uses TRBV5-1 and TRBJ2-5, with no clear D. Between the trimmed V and J ends, which lost 4 bases and 7 bases, there was a span of 17 bases. Germline assignment: CDR1 SGHRS and CDR2 YFSETQ. The CDR3 loop spans 14 amino acids. CDR3 loop: CASSQNPFLWTQYF. The CDR3, as DNA: TGCGCCAGCAGCCAGAACCCCTTTTTGTGGACCCAGTACTTC.

The chain has TRBV19 and TRBJ1-2; D is unresolved. The CDR3 has 12 amino acids. Trimming took off 3 bases at V and 8 bases at J, with 10 bases between the two ends. From germline, CDR1 is LNHDA and CDR2 SQIVND (reference sequence). The CDR3 DNA reads as TGTGCCAGTAGTATTCTCGCGAGGGGCTACACCTTC. Amino acids: CASSILARGYTF.